A single sample gave rise to the 29 T cell receptor beta chains below, sequenced in a study of blood T cell repertoires in COVID-19 (dated by TCRdb to 2020 to 2022). The method was the immunoSEQ multiplex PCR assay. Imported from immuneACCESS, the table was reduced by TCRdb to in-frame sequences with V and J called. These copies leave out some clones; in studies compared against another copy, an unresolved V gene accounts for under half, and the cause of the remainder is not known. The sample table holds 20,000 to 25,000 clones, of which around 69% were seen once. The ten top clones hold around 19% of the sample. Source material: peripheral blood. The receptors derive from a human donor in a cohort sampled during active or convalescent COVID-19.

This rearrangement joins TRBV19 to TRBJ1-2, with D possibly TRBD1 on 6 matching bases. The length of the CDR3 is 13 residues. Per the germline V gene, CDR1 is LNHDA and CDR2 is SQIVND (reference sequence). Trimming took off 4 bases at V and 6 bases at J, with 12 bases between the two ends. CDR3 DNA sequence: TGTGCCAGTAGTACCTACAGGGACGATGGCTACACCTTC. Translating gives CASSTYRDDGYTF.

The chain employs TRBV10-3 and TRBJ1-2; the D is unclear. In germline, CDR1 is ENHRY, CDR2 SYGVKD. The CDR3 extends over 12 amino acids. Trimming removed 1 base at V and 6 bases at J, with 6 bases between. The CDR3 nucleotides are TGTGCCATCAGTGAGTATGCAGATGGCTACACCTTC. This translates into CAISEYADGYTF.

The V call is TRBV16, the J call TRBJ2-3, with TRBD2 matching over 9 bases. The CDR3 consists of 19 residues. V was clipped by 4 bases and J by 8 bases; unmatched bases: 22. Germline CDR1 KGHSY, CDR2 FQNENV. This CDR3 is CASSPPQRFSGRNEGTQYF. CDR3 coding DNA: TGTGCCAGCAGCCCTCCCCAGAGGTTTAGCGGGAGAAACGAGGGTACGCAGTATTTT.

This chain joins TRBV6-2 or TRBV6-3 and TRBJ1-5; a possible D gene is TRBD1 (6 bases). V gave up 2 bases and J gave up 2 bases, with 10 bases separating them. The V gene's germline CDR1 is MNHEY and CDR2 SVGEGT. The CDR3 spans 15 residues. The CDR3, as DNA: TGTGCCAGCAGTTACGGGGGCGCGGGCAATCAGCCCCAGCATTTT. Protein: CASSYGGAGNQPQHF.

The J gene is TRBJ2-2, the V gene TRBV29-1, with a weak D call TRBD1 (5 bases). Between the trimmed V and J ends, which lost 7 bases and 7 bases, there was a span of 10 bases. The CDR3 loop spans 11 amino acids. Germline values: CDR1 SQVTM, CDR2 ANQGSEA. The CDR3 region has the DNA TGCAGCGGCAGGGCGAGCGGGGAGCTGTTTTTT. This encodes CSGRASGELFF.

This chain uses TRBV19 with TRBJ2-5; D not certain. Germline V gene lookup returns CDR1 LNHDA and CDR2 SQIVND (reference sequence). V was clipped by 9 bases and J by 2 bases, with 19 bases between them. CDR3 length: 15 amino acids. The CDR3 sequence is CARALSISQQETQYF. In nucleotides, the CDR3 is TGTGCCAGGGCCTTATCGATATCTCAACAAGAGACCCAGTACTTC.

This chain uses TRBV28 with TRBJ1-1; D gene uncertain. This CDR3 is built from 13 residues. Germline loops: CDR1 MDHEN, CDR2 SYDVKM. Trimming cost V 7 bases and J 0 bases, with 9 bases left between them. The CDR3 DNA follows: TGTGCCAGCACTCAGGAGGTGAACACTGAAGCTTTCTTT. This codes for CASTQEVNTEAFF.

The V call is TRBV21-1, the J call TRBJ2-5; the table's D gene call, TRBD1, was not cross checked with the DNA. TRBV21-1 is a pseudogene segment. The CDR3 is 17 residues long. CDR3 amino acids: CASSKRDRGPPRETQYF. CDR3 in DNA: TGTGCCAGCAGCAAGAGGGACAGGGGACCCCCCAGAGAGACCCAGTACTTC.

This sequence joins TRBV7-2 and TRBJ1-5, with D possibly TRBD1 on 5 matching bases. Germline V gene data show CDR1 as SGHTA and CDR2 as FQGNSA. CDR3 length: 14 amino acids. V was shortened by 4 bases and J by 3 bases, with 10 bases between the two germline ends. CDR3 sequence (DNA): TGTGCCAGCAGCTCTCGGGGGTTCAATCAGCCCCAGCATTTT. Translated, it gives CASSSRGFNQPQHF.

The J gene is TRBJ1-4, the V gene TRBV14; 8 nucleotides agree with TRBD1. V shed 3 bases, J shed 8 bases, and the junction held 8 bases outside the gene matches. CDR3 length equals 15 residues. Germline lookup yields CDR1 SGHDN and CDR2 FVKESK. The DNA for the CDR3 is TGTGCCAGCAGCCAGACTACAGGGGGAGCCGAAAAACTGTTTTTT. This gives the protein CASSQTTGGAEKLFF.

CDR3 bases: TGTGCCAGCAGTCATCCGGGGACTAAAAAACTGTTTTTT. This encodes CASSHPGTKKLFF. The V gene is TRBV6-5, the J gene TRBJ1-4; tentative D call: TRBD1 (5 bases). In germline, CDR1 is MNHEY, CDR2 SVGAGI. CDR3 size: 13 residues. V dropped 5 bases and J dropped 9 bases, with 13 bases sitting between them.

The J gene is TRBJ1-3, the V gene TRBV7-9, with 9 bases lining up with TRBD1. With V trimmed by 3 bases and J by 2 bases, 5 bases remained unmatched. There are 16 residues in the CDR3. Germline CDR1 and CDR2: SEHNR and FQNEAQ (reference sequence). CDR3 residues: CASSFARQGAGNTIYF. The CDR3 DNA sequence: TGTGCCAGCAGCTTTGCCCGACAGGGGGCTGGAAACACCATATATTTT.

The chain carries TRBV2 and TRBJ2-3, with 9 bases that match TRBD1. The CDR3 covers 15 residues. Germline CDR1 reads SNHLY; CDR2 reads FYNNEI. V lost 3 bases and J lost 8; bases outside the gene matches: 9. The CDR3 DNA follows: TGTGCCAGCAGTGACGTTGCCCGGGACAGGGCTACGCAGTATTTT. Protein product: CASSDVARDRATQYF.

The count of this clone is one. The chain has TRBV28 and TRBJ1-2, with TRBD1 as a possible D gene (6 bases). Germline CDR1 MDHEN, CDR2 SYDVKM. This CDR3 contains 12 residues. Trimming shortened V by 10 bases and J by 5 bases, and 14 bases separated the two germline ends. This CDR3 is CAIHRVKYGYTF. The CDR3 DNA reads as TGTGCCATCCACAGGGTAAAGTATGGCTACACCTTC.

The J gene is TRBJ1-1, the V gene TRBV9, with D tentatively TRBD1 (6 bases). The germline V and J ends were trimmed by 2 bases and 1 base, with 9 bases remaining between them. CDR1 and CDR2 from the germline V gene are SGDLS and YYNGEE. The CDR3 covers 14 residues. The CDR3 coding sequence is TGTGCCAGCAGCGTGACAGGAACGAACACTGAAGCTTTCTTT. Its protein is CASSVTGTNTEAFF.

CDR3 region: CAWSGLRQGLNEKLFF. The CDR3 coding sequence is TGTGCCTGGAGCGGGTTGAGGCAGGGTCTTAATGAAAAACTGTTTTTT. The chain combines TRBV30 with TRBJ1-4; possibly TRBD1 for D (5 bases). The V gene lost 3 bases and the J gene lost 4 bases, with 18 bases spanning the gap. The V gene's germline CDR1 is GTSNPN and CDR2 SVGIG (reference sequence). CDR3 size: 16 residues.

The chain joins TRBV20-1 to TRBJ1-2; 8 bases fit TRBD1. The V and J ends lost 3 bases and 6 bases, in that order; junction bases with no gene match: 6. CDR3 length equals 13 residues. Germline lookup yields CDR1 DFQATT and CDR2 SNEGSKA (reference sequence). CDR3 region: CSASNRGDHGYTF. Written as DNA, the CDR3 is TGCAGTGCTAGTAACAGGGGGGACCATGGCTACACCTTC.

The genes are TRBV19 and TRBJ2-1; TRBD1 matches at 7 bases. The junction had 9 bases not matched to a gene; V was cut back by 7 bases and J by 3 bases. The CDR3 contains 15 residues. Germline CDR1 reads LNHDA; CDR2 reads SQIVND (reference sequence). The CDR3 spells CASTLDGTVYNEQFF. DNA of the CDR3: TGTGCCAGTACCTTGGACGGGACAGTCTACAATGAGCAGTTCTTC.

Here the CDR3 reads CASSVDGGPADTQYF. Here the CDR3 DNA reads TGTGCCAGCAGCGTAGATGGGGGCCCGGCAGATACGCAGTATTTT. The rearrangement uses TRBV9 and TRBJ2-3, with a possible D match to TRBD1 (6 bases). Germline V CDR1 and CDR2: SGDLS, YYNGEE. The CDR3 is 15 residues long. Deletions cut 0 bases from V and 4 bases from J, with 12 bases between.

The chain uses TRBV30 and TRBJ2-6; 14 nucleotides match TRBD2. The CDR3 runs 18 residues. V was pared by 5 bases and J by 3 bases, with 9 bases of the junction left unmatched. Germline CDR1 GTSNPN, CDR2 SVGIG (reference sequence). For the CDR3, the DNA is TGTGCCTGGCGAAATAGACTAGCGGGAGGGAATGGGGCCAACGTCCTGACTTTC. Protein sequence: CAWRNRLAGGNGANVLTF.

V is TRBV28 and J is TRBJ2-3, with 9 bases identical to TRBD2. CDR3 length: 14 residues. The V gene end was trimmed by 5 bases and the J gene end by 2 bases; junction bases not matched to a gene: 2. In germline, CDR1 is MDHEN, CDR2 SYDVKM. The chain's CDR3 is CASSSGGHTDTQYF. In DNA form, the CDR3 reads TGTGCCAGCAGTAGCGGGGGGCACACAGATACGCAGTATTTT.

The chain employs TRBV7-9 and TRBJ2-7, with D possibly TRBD2 on 6 matching bases. This CDR3 contains 12 residues. V lost 3 bases and J 6 bases, leaving 9 bases between the germline ends. CDR1 is SEHNR and CDR2 is FQNEAQ in the germline V gene (reference sequence). CDR3 residues: CASSFHGGEQYF. The CDR3 DNA reads TGTGCCAGCAGCTTCCACGGGGGCGAGCAGTACTTC. Looking up the rest from reference TRBV7-9 and TRBJ2-7 gives the full variable domain: DTGVSQNPRHKITKRGQNVTFRCDPISEHNRLYWYRQTLGQGPEFLTYFQNEAQLEKSRLLSDRFSAERPKGSFSTLEIQRTEQGDSAMYLCASSFHGGEQYFGPGTRLTVT.

A few counts support this clone. V and J are TRBV2 and TRBJ1-3; 7 bases are a match to TRBD1. The CDR3 contains 14 residues. Germline V gene lookup returns CDR1 SNHLY and CDR2 FYNNEI. The V segment lost 6 bases and the J segment 2 bases; nucleotides outside the gene matches: 4. The CDR3 sequence is CASRGDRAGNTIYF. The CDR3 nucleotides are TGTGCCAGCAGGGGAGACAGGGCTGGAAACACCATATATTTT. The variable domain in full, completed from reference TRBV2 and TRBJ1-3, reads EPEVTQTPSHQVTQMGQEVILRCVPISNHLYFYWYRQILGQKVEFLVSFYNNEISEKSEIFDDQFSVERPDGSNFTLKIRSTKLEDSAMYFCASRGDRAGNTIYFGEGSWLTVV.

The V gene is TRBV6-1, the J gene TRBJ2-7; 10 nucleotides align to TRBD2. The CDR3 is 16 residues long. J gave up 1 base and V 4 bases, and 7 bases lay outside the gene matches. Germline assignment: CDR1 MNHNS and CDR2 SASEGT. CDR3 bases: TGTGCCAGCAGTGTACATAGCGGGGGGCTTTCCTACGAGCAGTACGTC. This gives the protein CASSVHSGGLSYEQYV.

This chain links TRBV14 with TRBJ2-5; perhaps TRBD2 as D (6 bases). Trimming left V 0 bases short and J 4 bases short, with 15 bases between. CDR1 and CDR2 from the germline V gene are SGHDN and FVKESK. The CDR3 has 16 amino acids. CDR3 loop: CASSQDFRQGGETQYF. CDR3 DNA sequence: TGTGCCAGCAGCCAAGATTTTAGGCAGGGAGGAGAGACCCAGTACTTC.

This clone appeared a single time. V usage is TRBV1 and J usage is TRBJ2-2; the table's TRBD2 call for D was not verified on the DNA. TRBV1 is deemed a pseudogene. The CDR3 sequence is 20 residues long. CDR3 residues: CTSSQDPSYPLARWDRELFF. The DNA for the CDR3 is TGCACCAGCAGCCAAGATCCATCTTACCCCCTAGCGAGGTGGGACCGGGAGCTGTTTTTT.

This clone was counted between two and nine times. V usage is TRBV4-2 and J usage is TRBJ1-1; no clear D. This CDR3 region has 14 residues. The V gene's germline CDR1 is LGHNA and CDR2 YNFKEQ. Trimming left V 6 bases short and J 3 bases short, with 14 bases between. CDR3 nucleotides: TGTGCCAGCAGTCGAATAGGGCGGGACACTGAAGCTTTCTTT. Protein product: CASSRIGRDTEAFF.

The rearrangement joins TRBV6-5 to TRBJ1-2; TRBD1 might be the D (5 bases). Trimming took off 4 bases at V and 8 bases at J, with 11 bases between the two ends. The CDR3 covers 12 residues. The germline V gene has CDR1 MNHEY and CDR2 SVGAGI. The CDR3 is CASSSRVWGYTF. CDR3 DNA: TGTGCCAGCAGTTCCAGGGTGTGGGGCTACACCTTC.

The J gene is TRBJ1-5, the V gene TRBV2; a possible D gene is TRBD1 (5 bases). Germline CDR1 reads SNHLY; CDR2 reads FYNNEI. Trimming took off 4 bases at V and 6 bases at J, with 10 bases between the two ends. The CDR3 has 13 residues. CDR3: CASSVGEGQPQHF. CDR3 sequence (DNA): TGTGCCAGCAGTGTGGGGGAGGGTCAGCCCCAGCATTTT.